The T cell receptor (beta chain) described here comes from a study of multiple sclerosis patients with progressive multifocal leukoencephalopathy. As for this clone: Antigen: not known.

This table comes from immunoSEQ multiplex PCR, and its TCRdb copy is limited to in-frame clones, with some not included. The sample comprises under 30,000 clones, nearly 90% of which are singletons, and 1.3% rests with the top ten. Study conclusions and caveats: In most PML patients, TRB repertoires appeared less diverse by entropy.

Time point noted: 12 to 13 months of natalizumab therapy. At 6 months of natalizumab came T1, and at 12 months came T2. In germline, CDR1 is SEHNR, CDR2 FQNEAQ (reference sequence). This CDR3 has 15 amino acids. Trimming took off 1 base at V and 0 bases at J, with 10 bases between the two ends. Sequences were derived from PBMCs, sampled from a patient treated with natalizumab. The source of this sequence is a human donor with multiple sclerosis. The J gene is TRBJ2-7, the V gene TRBV7-9; either TRBD1 or TRBD2 may supply D (5 bases each). CDR3 sequence reads: CASSLGAGSSYEQYF. The CDR3 coding sequence is TGTGCCAGCAGCTTAGGAGCAGGGAGCTCCTACGAGCAGTACTTC.